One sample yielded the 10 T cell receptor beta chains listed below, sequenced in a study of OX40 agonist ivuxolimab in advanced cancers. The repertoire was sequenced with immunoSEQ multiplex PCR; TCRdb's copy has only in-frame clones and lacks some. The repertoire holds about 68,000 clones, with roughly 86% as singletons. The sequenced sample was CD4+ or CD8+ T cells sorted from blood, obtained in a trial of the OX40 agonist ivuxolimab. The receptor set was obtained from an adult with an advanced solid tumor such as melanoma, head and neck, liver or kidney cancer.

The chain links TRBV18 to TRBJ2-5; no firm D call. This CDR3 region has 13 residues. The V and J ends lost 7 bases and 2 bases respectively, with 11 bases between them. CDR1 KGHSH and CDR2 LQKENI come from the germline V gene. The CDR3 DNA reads TGTGCCAGCTTCCGGGCCCCGCAAGAGACCCAGTACTTC. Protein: CASFRAPQETQYF.

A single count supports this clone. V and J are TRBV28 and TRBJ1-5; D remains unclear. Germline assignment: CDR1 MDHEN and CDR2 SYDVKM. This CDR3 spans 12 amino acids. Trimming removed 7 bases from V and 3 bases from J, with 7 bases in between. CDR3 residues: CASNLSNQPQHF. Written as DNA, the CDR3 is TGTGCCAGCAACCTGTCCAATCAGCCCCAGCATTTT.

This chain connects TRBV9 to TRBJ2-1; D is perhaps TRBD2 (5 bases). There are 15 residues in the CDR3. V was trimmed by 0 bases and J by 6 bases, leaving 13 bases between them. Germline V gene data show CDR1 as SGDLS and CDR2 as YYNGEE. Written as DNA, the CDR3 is TGTGCCAGCAGCGTAGCGGGGATACAAAGCAATGAGCAGTTCTTC. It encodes CASSVAGIQSNEQFF.

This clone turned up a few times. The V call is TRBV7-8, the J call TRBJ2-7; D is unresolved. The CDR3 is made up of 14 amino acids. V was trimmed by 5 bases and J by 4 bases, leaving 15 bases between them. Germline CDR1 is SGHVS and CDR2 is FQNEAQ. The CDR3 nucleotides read TGTGCCAGCAGCGGACGTCGGGTTGGGTACGAGCAGTACTTC. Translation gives CASSGRRVGYEQYF.

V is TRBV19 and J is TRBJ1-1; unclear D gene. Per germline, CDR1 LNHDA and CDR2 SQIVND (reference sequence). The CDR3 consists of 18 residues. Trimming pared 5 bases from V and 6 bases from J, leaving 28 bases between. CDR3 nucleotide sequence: TGTGCCAGTAGTCTAAGGGCCTCAGAAGGGCGTGCTGAAGCTGAAGCTTTCTTT. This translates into CASSLRASEGRAEAEAFF.

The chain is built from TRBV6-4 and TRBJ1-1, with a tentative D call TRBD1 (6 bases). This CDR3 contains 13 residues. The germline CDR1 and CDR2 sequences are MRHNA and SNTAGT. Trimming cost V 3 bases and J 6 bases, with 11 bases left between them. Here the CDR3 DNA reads TGTGCCAGCAGTGAACAAGGGGGGGCTGAAGCTTTCTTT. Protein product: CASSEQGGAEAFF.

The CDR3 region has the DNA TGCGCCAGCAGCTTGGGTGGGGGGCTCATGTACGAGCAGTACTTC. Its translation is CASSLGGGLMYEQYF. The chain joins TRBV5-1 to TRBJ2-7; D is perhaps TRBD1 or TRBD2 (6 bases each). Germline values: CDR1 SGHRS, CDR2 YFSETQ. There are 15 residues in the CDR3. Trimming stripped 0 bases from V and 4 bases from J, with 14 bases between.

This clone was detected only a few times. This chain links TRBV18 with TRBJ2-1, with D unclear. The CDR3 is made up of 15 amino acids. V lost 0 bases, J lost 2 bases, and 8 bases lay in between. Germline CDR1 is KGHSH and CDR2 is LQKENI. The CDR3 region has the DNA TGTGCCAGCTCACCACCGGGGTCCACCTACAATGAGCAGTTCTTC. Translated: CASSPPGSTYNEQFF.

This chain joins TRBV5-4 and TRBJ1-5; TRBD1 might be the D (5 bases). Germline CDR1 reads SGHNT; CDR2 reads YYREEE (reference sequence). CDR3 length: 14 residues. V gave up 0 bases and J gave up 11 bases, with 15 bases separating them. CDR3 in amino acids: CASSLDVGEGAQHF. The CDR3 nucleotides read TGTGCCAGCAGCTTGGACGTAGGAGAAGGGGCCCAGCATTTT.

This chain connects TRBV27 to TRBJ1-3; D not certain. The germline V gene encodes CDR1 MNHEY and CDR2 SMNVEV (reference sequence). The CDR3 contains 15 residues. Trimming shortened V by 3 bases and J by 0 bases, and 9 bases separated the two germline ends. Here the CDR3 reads CASSFPYSSGNTIYF. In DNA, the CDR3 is TGTGCCAGCAGTTTCCCCTACAGCTCTGGAAACACCATATATTTT.